Shown below are 32 T cell receptor beta chains from a single sample sequenced in a study of blood T cell repertoires in COVID-19. Libraries were prepared by immunoSEQ multiplex PCR; TCRdb keeps only in-frame clonotypes and omits some of them. The repertoire includes approximately 210,000 clones, around 81% of them detected once, and 0.8% to 0.95% sits in the top ten. Sequenced material: peripheral blood. These receptors were collected from a man in his 60s with COVID-19, enrolled during active disease.

The chain is built from TRBV28 and TRBJ2-5; no clear D. CDR3 length: 12 residues. Germline V gene sequence: CDR1 MDHEN, CDR2 SYDVKM. V was pared by 6 bases and J by 4 bases, with 9 bases between. The CDR3 sequence: CASSSTRETQYF. DNA of the CDR3: TGTGCCAGCAGCTCGACAAGAGAGACCCAGTACTTC.

The chain joins TRBV5-1 to TRBJ1-1, with D hard to call. This CDR3 is built from 13 residues. V shed 0 bases and J shed 5 bases, with 8 bases lying between them. Per germline, CDR1 SGHRS and CDR2 YFSETQ. The DNA of the CDR3 is TGCGCCAGCAGCTTGGCCTGGGAGACTGAAGCTTTCTTT. Amino acids: CASSLAWETEAFF.

This clone has more than one count but fewer than ten. The chain recombines TRBV19 with TRBJ1-1; D ambiguous. Germline CDR1 and CDR2: LNHDA and SQIVND (reference sequence). The CDR3 has 14 residues. Trimming left V 5 bases short and J 1 base short, with 11 bases between. CDR3 in amino acids: CASSVLPRNTEAFF. In nucleotides, the CDR3 is TGTGCCAGTAGTGTTCTACCACGGAACACTGAAGCTTTCTTT.

The rearrangement joins TRBV7-6 to TRBJ1-6; 8 bases are shared with TRBD1. J was trimmed by 0 bases and V by 0 bases; bases with no gene match: 10. From germline, CDR1 is SGHVS and CDR2 FNYEAQ. This CDR3 has 20 residues. Here the CDR3 reads CASSLATAGTGFSYNSPLHF. Here the CDR3 DNA reads TGTGCCAGCAGCTTAGCGACCGCCGGGACAGGCTTCTCCTATAATTCACCCCTCCACTTT.

J is TRBJ2-3 and V is TRBV20-1; D gene unclear. The CDR3 totals 12 residues. From germline, CDR1 is DFQATT and CDR2 SNEGSKA (reference sequence). Trimming pared 3 bases from V and 7 bases from J, leaving 11 bases between. This chain's CDR3 is CSASGESNTQYF. The CDR3 bases are TGCAGTGCTAGTGGAGAATCGAATACGCAGTATTTT.

The chain has TRBV5-1 and TRBJ2-2, with 7 bases matching TRBD2. CDR3 length: 14 residues. V was clipped by 5 bases and J by 3 bases; unmatched bases: 4. Per the germline V gene, CDR1 is SGHRS and CDR2 is YFSETQ. The CDR3 nucleotides are TGCGCCAGCAGGGCCGCGGGGGACACCGGGGAGCTGTTTTTT. Translating gives CASRAAGDTGELFF. Looking up the rest from reference TRBV5-1 and TRBJ2-2 gives the full variable domain: KAGVTQTPRYLIKTRGQQVTLSCSPISGHRSVSWYQQTPGQGLQFLFEYFSETQRNKGNFPGRFSGRQFSNSRSEMNVSTLELGDSALYLCASRAAGDTGELFFGEGSRLTVL.

The chain recombines TRBV24-1 with TRBJ2-1, with TRBD1 identical over 10 bases. Germline trimming cut 3 bases from V and 2 bases from J; bases unmatched to any gene: 9. The CDR3 has 18 residues. Looked up from germline, CDR1 is KGHDR and CDR2 is SFDVKD. The CDR3 coding sequence is TGTGCCACCAGTGATCAAAACCTCGGACAGGGGGCCTACAATGAGCAGTTCTTC. The encoded protein is CATSDQNLGQGAYNEQFF.

This chain connects TRBV6-5 to TRBJ2-5; 11 nucleotides align to TRBD2. Germline V gives CDR1 MNHEY, CDR2 SVGAGI. With 6 bases clipped from V and 5 bases from J, the junction kept 2 bases outside the gene matches. The CDR3 extends over 13 amino acids. The CDR3 DNA follows: TGTGCCAGCAGGACTAGCGGGGTGGAGACCCAGTACTTC. Encoded protein: CASRTSGVETQYF.

The gene calls are TRBV3-1 (or the pseudogene TRBV3-2) and TRBJ2-3; D uncertain. The CDR3 totals 13 residues. Germline V lookup: CDR1 LGHDT, CDR2 YNNKEL (reference sequence). V was shortened by 4 bases and J by 4 bases, with 9 bases between the two germline ends. The CDR3: CASSPGSADTQYF. In DNA form, the CDR3 reads TGTGCCAGCAGCCCAGGCTCCGCAGATACGCAGTATTTT.

The chain is built from TRBV19 and TRBJ1-3, with 7 bases fitting TRBD1. Germline assignment: CDR1 LNHDA and CDR2 SQIVND (reference sequence). Trimming cost V 4 bases and J 5 bases; bases outside gene matches: 5. The CDR3 has 14 residues. The CDR3 sequence is CASSTGTVRNTIYF. For the CDR3, the DNA is TGTGCCAGTAGTACCGGGACAGTCCGAAACACCATATATTTT.

This clone was picked up a small number of times. The chain is built from TRBV7-9 and TRBJ2-7; TRBD2 might be the D (6 bases). This CDR3 region has 14 residues. Germline V gene data show CDR1 as SEHNR and CDR2 as FQNEAQ (reference sequence). V was pared by 5 bases and J by 4 bases, with 15 bases between. The CDR3, as DNA: TGTGCCAGCAGCCACGGGAGTATACCGTACGAGCAGTACTTC. As protein: CASSHGSIPYEQYF.

The rearrangement joins TRBV7-2 to TRBJ2-2; weak D call: TRBD2 (6 bases). Trimming took off 5 bases at V and 4 bases at J, with 11 bases between the two ends. The germline V gene has CDR1 SGHTA and CDR2 FQGNSA. This CDR3 has 14 amino acids. For the CDR3, the DNA is TGTGCCAGCAGCCCGGGACTCCTCACCGGGGAGCTGTTTTTT. It encodes CASSPGLLTGELFF. The variable domain in full, with the rest retrieved from reference TRBV7-2 and TRBJ2-2, is GAGVSQSPSNKVTEKGKDVELRCDPISGHTALYWYRQSLGQGLEFLIYFQGNSAPDKSGLPSDRFSAERTGGSVSTLTIQRTQQEDSAVYLCASSPGLLTGELFFGEGSRLTVL.

This clone was picked up one time. The chain links TRBV3-1 (or the pseudogene TRBV3-2) to TRBJ1-1; D is unresolved. Trimming left V 4 bases short and J 0 bases short, with 9 bases between. Looked up from germline, CDR1 is LGHDT and CDR2 is YNNKEL (reference sequence). This CDR3 is 14 amino acids long. The chain's CDR3 is CASSPTLMNTEAFF. The CDR3 nucleotides read TGTGCCAGCAGCCCGACACTTATGAACACTGAAGCTTTCTTT.

The chain carries TRBV20-1 and TRBJ1-4, with 10 nucleotides matching TRBD1. CDR1 DFQATT and CDR2 SNEGSKA come from the germline V gene (reference sequence). Trimming took 3 bases from V and 6 from J; bases not matched to a gene: 4. The CDR3 totals 14 residues. The CDR3 reads CSASRQGADEKLFF. DNA of the CDR3: TGCAGTGCTAGTCGACAGGGGGCTGATGAAAAACTGTTTTTT.

Remarks on this clone: This sample includes further DNA sequences coding for the same CDR3. The V call is TRBV30, the J call TRBJ1-5; tentative D call: TRBD1 (5 bases). Looked up from germline, CDR1 is GTSNPN and CDR2 is SVGIG (reference sequence). The CDR3 extends over 13 amino acids. Trimming left V 3 bases short and J 2 bases short, with 8 bases between. In DNA, the CDR3 is TGTGCCTGGAGCGGGGGGGGCAATCAGCCCCAGCATTTT. This encodes CAWSGGGNQPQHF.

This rearrangement joins TRBV11-2 to TRBJ1-3; no clear D gene. Per the germline V gene, CDR1 is SGHAT and CDR2 is FQNNGV. Trimming stripped 0 bases from V and 0 bases from J, with 6 bases between. This CDR3 spans 15 amino acids. CDR3: CASSLDLSSGNTIYF. CDR3 sequence (DNA): TGTGCCAGCAGCTTAGATCTAAGCTCTGGAAACACCATATATTTT. Drawing the rest from reference TRBV11-2 and TRBJ1-3, the complete variable domain is EAGVAQSPRYKIIEKRQSVAFWCNPISGHATLYWYQQILGQGPKLLIQFQNNGVVDDSQLPKDRFSAERLKGVDSTLKIQPAKLEDSAVYLCASSLDLSSGNTIYFGEGSWLTVV.

The J gene is TRBJ2-7, the V gene TRBV15, with 13 positions matching TRBD2. Per the germline V gene, CDR1 is LNHNV and CDR2 is YYDKDF (reference sequence). The CDR3 contains 17 residues. V was pared by 2 bases and J by 5 bases, with 9 bases of the junction left unmatched. CDR3 nucleotides: TGTGCCACCAGCAGAAGGACTAGCGGGAGCGATCCCCACGAGCAGTACTTC. Its protein product is CATSRRTSGSDPHEQYF.

This clone was detected a few times. This sequence joins TRBV28 and TRBJ1-5; D is unclear. Trimming cost V 5 bases and J 7 bases, with 18 bases left between them. The CDR3 has 15 amino acids. CDR1 is MDHEN and CDR2 is SYDVKM in the germline V gene. CDR3 bases: TGTGCCAGCAGTCCGGGGATCCTCACGGGACAGCCCCAGCATTTT. Protein sequence: CASSPGILTGQPQHF.

This clone has more than one count but fewer than ten. As DNA, the CDR3 is TGTGCCAGCAGTTACTCGCAGTACAATCAGCCCCAGCATTTT. This translates into CASSYSQYNQPQHF. The chain couples TRBV6-5 to TRBJ1-5, with no clear D. The V and J ends lost 0 bases and 3 bases respectively, with 6 bases between them. The germline CDR1 and CDR2 sequences are MNHEY and SVGAGI. This CDR3 contains 14 residues.

This chain joins TRBV1 and TRBJ2-3; whether TRBD2, the table's D call, matches the DNA was not checked. TRBV1 is marked as a pseudogene. The CDR3 runs to 16 residues. The CDR3 spells CTSRWGLAGGSDTQYF. Written as DNA, the CDR3 is TGCACCAGTAGATGGGGACTAGCGGGGGGGTCAGATACGCAGTATTTT.

This rearrangement joins TRBV29-1 to TRBJ2-2, with 7 nucleotides matching TRBD1. Germline values: CDR1 SQVTM, CDR2 ANQGSEA. Losses at the gene ends were 7 bases for V and 2 bases for J; bases not matched to a gene: 7. The CDR3 has 14 residues. CDR3: CSGYRGQNTGELFF. CDR3 bases: TGCAGCGGCTACAGGGGACAAAACACCGGGGAGCTGTTTTTT.

The rearrangement links TRBV23-1 to TRBJ2-5, with D possibly matching TRBD2 (5 bases). TRBV23-1 is an ORF for which the function is uncertain. The V end was cut by 0 bases, the J end by 9 bases, with 20 bases between. There are 16 residues in the CDR3. CDR3 sequence (DNA): TGCGCCAGCAGTCAATCGAACAGAGGGCGATATATGGCCCAGTACTTC. This gives the protein CASSQSNRGRYMAQYF.

V and J are TRBV3-1 (or the pseudogene TRBV3-2) and TRBJ2-2, with 7 positions matching TRBD2. After removal of 1 base from V and 0 bases from J, the junction contained 2 bases not matched to a gene. CDR1 and CDR2 (germline): LGHDT, YNNKEL (reference sequence). The CDR3 is 16 residues long. CDR3 bases: TGTGCCAGCAGCCAAGTGGGGGGGTCGAACACCGGGGAGCTGTTTTTT. Its protein product is CASSQVGGSNTGELFF.

This clone came up a few times. The V gene is TRBV18, the J gene TRBJ2-3, with 9 bases fitting TRBD1. The CDR3 runs to 14 residues. The germline gives CDR1 KGHSH, CDR2 LQKENI. V lost 5 bases, J lost 6 bases, and 6 bases stayed unmatched. As DNA, the CDR3 is TGTGCCAGCTCAGCTACAGGGGGCGCGGATACGCAGTATTTT. Its protein product is CASSATGGADTQYF.

The J gene is TRBJ1-2, the V gene TRBV10-1; D not resolved. The CDR3 is 13 residues long. Trimming left V 2 bases short and J 2 bases short, with 6 bases between. Germline values: CDR1 WNHNN, CDR2 SYGVQD (reference sequence). The CDR3 bases are TGCGCCAGCAGTGAGACACCCAACTATGGCTACACCTTC. Translating it yields CASSETPNYGYTF.

V gene TRBV4-1 combines with J gene TRBJ1-1, with 9 bases that match TRBD1. With 4 bases clipped from V and 7 bases from J, the junction kept 13 bases outside the gene matches. Looked up from germline, CDR1 is MGHRA and CDR2 is YSYEKL. This CDR3 has 16 amino acids. This CDR3 reads CASSPREVTGGIEAFF. The CDR3 DNA sequence: TGCGCCAGCAGCCCGAGAGAAGTAACAGGGGGCATTGAAGCTTTCTTT.

The CDR3 nucleotides are TGTGCCAGCAGTCCTCCCGGACAGTCCTTCTACGAGCAGTACTTC. It yields the protein CASSPPGQSFYEQYF. The rearrangement uses TRBV28 and TRBJ2-7; a weak D match, TRBD1 (6 bases). The CDR3 runs 15 residues. Germline V gene sequence: CDR1 MDHEN, CDR2 SYDVKM. Trimming removed 5 bases from V and 3 bases from J, with 17 bases in between.

This clone was found once. CDR3 protein: CASSVAREGGNEQFF. The CDR3 region has the DNA TGTGCCAGCAGCGTAGCTCGGGAGGGGGGCAATGAGCAGTTCTTC. The rearrangement joins TRBV9 to TRBJ2-1; 8 nucleotides line up with TRBD2. Germline CDR1 SGDLS, CDR2 YYNGEE. After removal of 0 bases from V and 6 bases from J, the junction contained 5 bases not matched to a gene. The CDR3 is made up of 15 amino acids. Full variable domain (missing parts from reference TRBV9 and TRBJ2-1): DSGVTQTPKHLITATGQRVTLRCSPRSGDLSVYWYQQSLDQGLQFLIQYYNGEERAKGNILERFSAQQFPDLHSELNLSSLELGDSALYFCASSVAREGGNEQFFGPGTRLTVL.

This clone has a handful of counts. The rearrangement joins TRBV19 to TRBJ2-2; 7 bases are shared with TRBD2. The CDR3 consists of 15 residues. Germline V gene data show CDR1 as LNHDA and CDR2 as SQIVND (reference sequence). V shed 7 bases and J 4 bases; nucleotides not matched to a gene: 9. CDR3 residues: CASKSAGVGTGELFF. The CDR3 coding sequence is TGTGCCAGTAAATCCGCGGGAGTCGGCACCGGGGAGCTGTTTTTT.

V usage is TRBV7-8 and J usage is TRBJ2-7, with 9 bases lining up with TRBD1. Germline V gene sequence: CDR1 SGHVS, CDR2 FQNEAQ. With 5 bases clipped from V and 2 bases from J, the junction kept 7 bases outside the gene matches. The length of the CDR3 is 15 residues. CDR3 loop: CASSVRTGVTYEQYF. For the CDR3, the DNA is TGTGCCAGCAGCGTACGGACAGGGGTAACCTACGAGCAGTACTTC.

This clone was picked up one time. CDR3 protein: CASSPPWGIRADTQYF. For the CDR3, the DNA is TGTGCCAGCAGTCCACCGTGGGGAATCAGGGCAGATACGCAGTATTTT. The rearrangement uses TRBV28 and TRBJ2-3; TRBD1 might be the D (5 bases). This CDR3 has 16 residues. V was pared by 5 bases and J by 4 bases, with 19 bases between. CDR1 and CDR2 from the germline V gene are MDHEN and SYDVKM.

This clone has just a few counts. The chain combines TRBV19 with TRBJ1-2; a weak D match, TRBD1 (5 bases). Trimming took off 0 bases at V and 3 bases at J, with 8 bases between the two ends. Per the germline V gene, CDR1 is LNHDA and CDR2 is SQIVND (reference sequence). The CDR3 has 14 amino acids. The DNA of the CDR3 is TGTGCCAGTAGTATAGATTGGGGGGACTATGGCTACACCTTC. Residues: CASSIDWGDYGYTF.